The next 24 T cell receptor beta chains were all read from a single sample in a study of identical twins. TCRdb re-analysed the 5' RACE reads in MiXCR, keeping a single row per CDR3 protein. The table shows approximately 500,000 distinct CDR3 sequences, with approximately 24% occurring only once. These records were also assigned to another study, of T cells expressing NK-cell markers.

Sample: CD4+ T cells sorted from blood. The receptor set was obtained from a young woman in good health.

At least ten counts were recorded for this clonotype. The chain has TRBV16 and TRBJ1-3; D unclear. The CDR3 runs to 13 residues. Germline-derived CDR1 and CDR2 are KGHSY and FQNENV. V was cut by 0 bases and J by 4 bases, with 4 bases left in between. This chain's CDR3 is CASSQSAGNTIYF. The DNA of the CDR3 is TGTGCCAGCAGCCAATCCGCCGGAAACACCATATATTTT.

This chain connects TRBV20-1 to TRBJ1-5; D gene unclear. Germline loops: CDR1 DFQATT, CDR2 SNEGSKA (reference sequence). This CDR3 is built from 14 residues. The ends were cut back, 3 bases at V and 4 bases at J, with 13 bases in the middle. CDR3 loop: CSASRGVANQPQHF. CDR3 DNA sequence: TGCAGTGCTAGTAGAGGTGTTGCAAATCAGCCCCAGCATTTT.

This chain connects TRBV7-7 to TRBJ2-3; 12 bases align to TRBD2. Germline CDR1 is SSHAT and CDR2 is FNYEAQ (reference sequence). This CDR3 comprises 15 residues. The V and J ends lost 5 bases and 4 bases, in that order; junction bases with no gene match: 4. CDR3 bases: TGTGCCAGCAGCCGACTAGCGGGAGCGGCAGATACGCAGTATTTT. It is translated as CASSRLAGAADTQYF. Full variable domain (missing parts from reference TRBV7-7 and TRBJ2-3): GAGVSQSPRYKVTKRGQDVTLRCDPISSHATLYWYQQALGQGPEFLTYFNYEAQPDKSGLPSDRFSAERPEGSISTLTIQRTEQRDSAMYRCASSRLAGAADTQYFGPGTRLTVL.

The CDR3 region has the DNA TGTGCCAGCAGCTTCCTCGGACAGTACTACGAGCAGTACTTC. Its protein product is CASSFLGQYYEQYF. The chain combines TRBV5-6 with TRBJ2-7, with D perhaps matching TRBD1 (6 bases). Germline loops: CDR1 SGHDT, CDR2 YYEEEE. CDR3 size: 14 residues. Trimming pared 2 bases from V and 3 bases from J, leaving 12 bases between.

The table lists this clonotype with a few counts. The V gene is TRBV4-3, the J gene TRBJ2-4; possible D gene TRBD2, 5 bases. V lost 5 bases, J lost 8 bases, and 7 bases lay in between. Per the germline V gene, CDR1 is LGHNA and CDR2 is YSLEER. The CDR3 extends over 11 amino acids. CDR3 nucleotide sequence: TGCGCCAGCAGCTCGGGGTACATTCAGTACTTC. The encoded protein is CASSSGYIQYF.

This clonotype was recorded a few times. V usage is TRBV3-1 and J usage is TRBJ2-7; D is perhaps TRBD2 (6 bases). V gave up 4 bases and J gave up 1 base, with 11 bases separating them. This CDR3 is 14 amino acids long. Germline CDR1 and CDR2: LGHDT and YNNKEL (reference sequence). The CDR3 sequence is CASSPPGTSYEQYF. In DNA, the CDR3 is TGTGCCAGCAGCCCTCCCGGGACTTCCTACGAGCAGTACTTC.

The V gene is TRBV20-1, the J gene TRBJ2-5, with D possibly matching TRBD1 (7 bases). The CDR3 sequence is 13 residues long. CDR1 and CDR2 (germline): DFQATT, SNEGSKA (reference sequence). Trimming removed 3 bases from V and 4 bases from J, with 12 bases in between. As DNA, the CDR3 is TGCAGTGCTAGTCAGGGGGGCGCAGAGACCCAGTACTTC. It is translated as CSASQGGAETQYF.

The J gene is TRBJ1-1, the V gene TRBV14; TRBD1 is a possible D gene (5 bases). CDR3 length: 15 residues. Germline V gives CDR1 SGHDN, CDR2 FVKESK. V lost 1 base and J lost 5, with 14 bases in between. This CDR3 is CASSQVGLHGTEAFF. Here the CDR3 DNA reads TGTGCCAGCAGCCAAGTGGGACTCCACGGGACTGAAGCTTTCTTT.

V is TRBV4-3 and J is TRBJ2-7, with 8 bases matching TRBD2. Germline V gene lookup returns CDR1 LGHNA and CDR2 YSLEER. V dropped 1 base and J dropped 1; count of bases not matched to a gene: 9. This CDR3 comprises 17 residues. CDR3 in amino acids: CASSQGVKREPSYEQYF. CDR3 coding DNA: TGCGCCAGCAGCCAAGGCGTGAAGCGGGAGCCATCCTACGAGCAGTACTTC.

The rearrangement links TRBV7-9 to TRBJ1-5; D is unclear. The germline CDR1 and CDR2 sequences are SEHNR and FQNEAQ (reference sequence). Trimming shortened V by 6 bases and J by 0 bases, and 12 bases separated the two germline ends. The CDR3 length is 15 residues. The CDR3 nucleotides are TGTGCCAGCAGTCACCTCGGGGATAGCAATCAGCCCCAGCATTTT. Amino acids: CASSHLGDSNQPQHF. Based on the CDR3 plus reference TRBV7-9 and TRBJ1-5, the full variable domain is DTGVSQNPRHKITKRGQNVTFRCDPISEHNRLYWYRQTLGQGPEFLTYFQNEAQLEKSRLLSDRFSAERPKGSFSTLEIQRTEQGDSAMYLCASSHLGDSNQPQHFGDGTRLSIL.

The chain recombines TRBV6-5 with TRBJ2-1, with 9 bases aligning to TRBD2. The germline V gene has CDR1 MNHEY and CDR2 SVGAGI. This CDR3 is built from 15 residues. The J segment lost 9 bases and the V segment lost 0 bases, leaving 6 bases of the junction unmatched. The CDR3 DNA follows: TGTGCCAGCAGTTACTCTGGAGGGCGGGGGGGTGAGCAGTTCTTC. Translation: CASSYSGGRGGEQFF.

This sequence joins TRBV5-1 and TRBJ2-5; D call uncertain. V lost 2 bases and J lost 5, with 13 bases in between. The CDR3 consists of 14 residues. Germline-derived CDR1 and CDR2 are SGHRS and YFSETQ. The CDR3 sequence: CASSLGLGLETQYF. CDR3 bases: TGCGCCAGCAGCTTAGGGCTGGGGTTGGAGACCCAGTACTTC.

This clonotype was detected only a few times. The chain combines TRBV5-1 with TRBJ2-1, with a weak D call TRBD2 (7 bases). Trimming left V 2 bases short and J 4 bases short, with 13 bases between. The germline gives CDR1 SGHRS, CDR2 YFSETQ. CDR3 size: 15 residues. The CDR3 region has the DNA TGCGCCAGCAGCTTTGAGGCGGGGGCTTACAATGAGCAGTTCTTC. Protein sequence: CASSFEAGAYNEQFF.

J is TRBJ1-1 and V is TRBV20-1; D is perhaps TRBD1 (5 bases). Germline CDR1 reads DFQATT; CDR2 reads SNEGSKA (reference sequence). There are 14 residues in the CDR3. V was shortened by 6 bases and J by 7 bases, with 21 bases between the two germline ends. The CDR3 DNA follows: TGCAGTGCGGATACCCGGGACCATCGGGTTGAAGCTTTCTTT. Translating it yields CSADTRDHRVEAFF.

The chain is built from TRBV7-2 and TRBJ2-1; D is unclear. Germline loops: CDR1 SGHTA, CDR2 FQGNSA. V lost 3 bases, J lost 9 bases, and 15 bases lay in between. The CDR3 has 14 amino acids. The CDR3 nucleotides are TGTGCCAGCAGCTTCACGGGCCAACCGGGTGAGCAGTTCTTC. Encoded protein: CASSFTGQPGEQFF.

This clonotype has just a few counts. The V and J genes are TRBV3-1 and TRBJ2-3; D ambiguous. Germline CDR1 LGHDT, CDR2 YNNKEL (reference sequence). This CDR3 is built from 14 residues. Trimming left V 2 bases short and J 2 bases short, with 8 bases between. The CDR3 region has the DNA TGTGCCAGCAGCCAACCAGGATCCACAGATACGCAGTATTTT. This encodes CASSQPGSTDTQYF.

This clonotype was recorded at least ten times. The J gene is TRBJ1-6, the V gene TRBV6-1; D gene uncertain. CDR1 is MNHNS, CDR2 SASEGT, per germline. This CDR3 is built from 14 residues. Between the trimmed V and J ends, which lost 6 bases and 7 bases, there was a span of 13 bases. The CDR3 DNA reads TGTGCCAGCAGGTCGGGTACAGAGAATTCACCCCTCCACTTT. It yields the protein CASRSGTENSPLHF.

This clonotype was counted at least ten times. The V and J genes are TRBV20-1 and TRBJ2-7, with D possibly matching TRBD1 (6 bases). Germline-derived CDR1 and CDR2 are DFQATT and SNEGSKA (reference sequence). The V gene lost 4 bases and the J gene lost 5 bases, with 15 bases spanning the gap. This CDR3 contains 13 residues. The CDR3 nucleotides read TGCAGTGCTACTGGGACAATTCATAACGAGCAGTACTTC. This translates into CSATGTIHNEQYF.

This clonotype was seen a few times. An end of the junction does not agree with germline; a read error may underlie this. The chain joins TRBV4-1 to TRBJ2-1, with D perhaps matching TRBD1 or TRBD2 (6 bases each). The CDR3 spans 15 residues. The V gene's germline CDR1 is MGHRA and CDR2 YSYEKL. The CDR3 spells CTSSLEGGSWNEQFF. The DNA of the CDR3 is TGCACCAGCAGCCTAGAGGGGGGCTCATGGAATGAGCAGTTCTTC.

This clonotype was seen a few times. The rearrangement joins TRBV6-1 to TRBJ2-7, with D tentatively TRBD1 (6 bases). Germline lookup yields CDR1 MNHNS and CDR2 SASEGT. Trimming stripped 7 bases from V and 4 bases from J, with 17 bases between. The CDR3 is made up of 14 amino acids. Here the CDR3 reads CASNTPSRGYEQYF. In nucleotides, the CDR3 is TGTGCCAGCAACACACCTAGTAGGGGGTACGAGCAGTACTTC.

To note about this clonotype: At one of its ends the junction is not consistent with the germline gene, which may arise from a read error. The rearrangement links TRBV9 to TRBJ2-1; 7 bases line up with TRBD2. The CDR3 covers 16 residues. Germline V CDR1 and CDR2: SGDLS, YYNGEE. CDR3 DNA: TGTTCCAGCAGCGTAACTAGCGTACCCTCCTACAATGAGCAGTTCTTC. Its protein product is CSSSVTSVPSYNEQFF. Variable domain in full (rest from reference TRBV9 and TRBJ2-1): DSGVTQTPKHLITATGQRVTLRCSPRSGDLSVYWYQQSLDQGLQFLIQYYNGEERAKGNILERFSAQQFPDLHSELNLSSLELGDSALYFCSSSVTSVPSYNEQFFGPGTRLTVL.

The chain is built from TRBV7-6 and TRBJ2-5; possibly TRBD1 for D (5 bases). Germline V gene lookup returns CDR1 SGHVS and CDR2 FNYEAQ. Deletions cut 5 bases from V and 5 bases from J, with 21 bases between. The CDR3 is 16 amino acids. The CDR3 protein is CASSPNFVSRAETQYF. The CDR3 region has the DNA TGTGCCAGCAGCCCTAATTTCGTCTCCAGGGCCGAGACCCAGTACTTC.

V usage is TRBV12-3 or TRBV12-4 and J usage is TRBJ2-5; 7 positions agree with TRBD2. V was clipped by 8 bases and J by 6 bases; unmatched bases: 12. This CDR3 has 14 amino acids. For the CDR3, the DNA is TGTGCCAGCGGAACGGAGCGGGGACTAAAGACCCAGTACTTC. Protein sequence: CASGTERGLKTQYF.

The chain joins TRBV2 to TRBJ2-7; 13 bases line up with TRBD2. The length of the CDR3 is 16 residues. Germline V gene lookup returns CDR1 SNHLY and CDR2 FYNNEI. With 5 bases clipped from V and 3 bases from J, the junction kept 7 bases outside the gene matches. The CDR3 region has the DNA TGTGCCAGCAGTAAGACCGGGACTAGCGGGGTCTACGAGCAGTACTTC. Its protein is CASSKTGTSGVYEQYF.